This is a list of T cell receptor beta chains from one sample in a study of spatial heterogeneity in lung cancer. TCRdb recomputed calls from the 5' RACE reads with MiXCR, one row per CDR3 protein. This sample has some 120,000 distinct CDR3 sequences, with 9% to 15% found just once. The sequenced sample was PBMCs, obtained at follow-up. The receptors derive from a male donor with early-stage non-small cell lung cancer. CDR3s leave out the opening cysteine and the closing phenylalanine or tryptophan. Fields, in order: V gene, J gene, CDR3 protein.

TRBV27,TRBJ1-5,ASSLEGIFGNQPQH
TRBV6-2/TRBV6-3,TRBJ1-5,ASSYIQGRVPQH
TRBV18,TRBJ1-2,ASSVGDRGLGYT
TRBV27,TRBJ1-5,ASSLGPTLPQH
TRBV2,TRBJ2-3,ASSEAPPGTGGQDTQY
TRBV4-2,TRBJ2-3,ASSPLGLAADTQY
TRBV5-1,TRBJ2-3,ASSLALTSEADTQY
TRBV27,TRBJ2-7,ASHRRGAGEQY
TRBV5-1,TRBJ1-6,ASSRQGLQGALH
TRBV7-2,TRBJ2-7,ASSLSGRTYEQY
TRBV7-4,TRBJ2-2,ASSLRGPTNTGELF
TRBV7-2,TRBJ2-7,ATSDGAIHEQY
TRBV24-1,TRBJ2-2,ATSGAGAGTGELF
TRBV6-5,TRBJ1-4,ASSRTGGAYEKLF
TRBV7-9,TRBJ1-3,ASSLSLSGNTIY
TRBV7-9,TRBJ2-1,ASSLGSRADNEQF
TRBV10-1,TRBJ1-1,ASSFGLDTEAF
TRBV10-2,TRBJ2-5,ASSERVETQY
TRBV2,TRBJ1-4,ASSKLGQEKLF
TRBV6-5,TRBJ2-3,ASSYSLDRGPDTQY
TRBV11-2,TRBJ2-2,ASSLSRSSLLGELF
TRBV29-1,TRBJ1-2,SVLQGLGYT
TRBV28,TRBJ2-6,ASSSPSPAGANVLT
TRBV20-1,TRBJ2-2,SATPRDRGFTGELF
TRBV9,TRBJ2-2,ASSVVASSTGELF
TRBV11-2,TRBJ1-5,ASSLVNGAQPQH
TRBV28,TRBJ2-3,ASSFGGLAVDTQY
TRBV6-6,TRBJ1-2,ASSIGTARANYGYT
TRBV3-1,TRBJ2-3,ASSQDLAGGRTDTQY
TRBV28,TRBJ2-5,ASSPPGGAYETQY
TRBV20-1,TRBJ2-7,SAFRDRRAQEQY
TRBV5-1,TRBJ2-1,ASSFGTGSIHEQF
TRBV28,TRBJ2-7,ASGQGPYEQY
TRBV28,TRBJ1-2,ASSWNSGYT
TRBV5-1,TRBJ2-1,ASSLEGGIGNEQF
TRBV7-8,TRBJ2-1,ASSLALGGHNEQF
TRBV6-5,TRBJ2-1,ASRPGQGSYNEQF
TRBV20-1,TRBJ1-4,SGIGTDEKLF
TRBV7-8,TRBJ2-7,ASSRAGPSYEQY
TRBV7-9,TRBJ1-4,ASSSLEKLF
TRBV28,TRBJ1-5,ASSFLRARNQPQH
TRBV28,TRBJ2-3,ASSLPNYTQY
TRBV6-1,TRBJ2-7,ASSETPGQGPREQY
TRBV20-1,TRBJ2-7,SLDTSYEQY
TRBV4-1,TRBJ1-2,ASSQDSLAAPNYGYT
TRBV2,TRBJ2-1,ASRASGLYNEQF
TRBV4-2,TRBJ2-7,ASSHGQRGNEQY
TRBV4-3,TRBJ2-1,ASSQDWGQGDEQF
TRBV30,TRBJ1-2,AWSGHSNYGYT
TRBV12-3/TRBV12-4,TRBJ1-3,ASSLEGRGFRGNTIY